A selection of T cell receptor beta chains follows, all from one sample in a study of blood T cell repertoires in COVID-19. Only in-frame clones appear in the TCRdb table, and some are missing; sequencing was by immunoSEQ multiplex PCR. The sample comprises 200,000 to 250,000 clones, roughly 88% of which are singletons, and approximately 3.5% rests with the top ten. The source material was PBMCs or T cells enriched from blood (not recorded which). The receptors originated from a woman aged 30 to 39 who had been exposed to COVID-19. The CDR3 runs from the conserved cysteine through the conserved F or W. Each record gives: CDR3 length, D gene, J gene, clone size, V gene, CDR3 protein, CDR3 DNA. The D gene is left open where the match is weak. Clone size is stated in some rows and not others, as once, few, many or a class when expanded.

>12|-|TRBJ2-2|-|TRBV3-1/TRBV3-2
CASSLDTGELFF
TGTGCCAGCAGCCTCGACACCGGGGAGCTGTTTTTT
>13|TRBD1|TRBJ1-2|few|TRBV2
CASSLTGAEGYTF
TGTGCCAGCAGTTTGACAGGGGCGGAGGGCTACACCTTC
>14|-|TRBJ2-7|once|TRBV29-1
CSVYRSGPTYEQYF
TGCAGCGTTTATCGTAGCGGACCCACCTACGAGCAGTACTTC
>11|-|TRBJ1-3|-|TRBV2
CASRQTNTIYF
TGTGCCAGCAGACAGACGAACACCATATATTTT
>13|-|TRBJ2-5|-|TRBV4-1
CASSPLGAETQYF
TGCGCCAGCAGCCCCCTTGGGGCGGAGACCCAGTACTTC
>12|-|TRBJ2-3|-|TRBV6-1
CASSELADTQYF
TGTGCCAGCAGTGAGTTAGCAGATACGCAGTATTTT
>17|-|TRBJ2-3|-|TRBV18
CASSPLRIAVLTDTQYF
TGTGCCAGCTCACCTCTCAGGATAGCGGTTCTCACAGATACGCAGTATTTT
>15|-|TRBJ1-6|-|TRBV5-4
CASSRGPIADSPLHF
TGTGCCAGCAGCAGGGGACCGATAGCGGATTCACCCCTCCACTTT
>13|TRBD1|TRBJ2-3|-|TRBV3-1/TRBV3-2
CASSDDRGDTQYF
TGTGCCAGCAGCGACGACAGGGGAGATACGCAGTATTTT
>14|-|TRBJ2-7|-|TRBV29-1
CSVEINRFRHEQYF
TGCAGCGTTGAAATCAACAGGTTCCGACACGAGCAGTACTTC
>13|-|TRBJ2-1|-|TRBV10-3
CAIIQDGQGEQFF
TGTGCCATCATCCAGGACGGCCAGGGGGAGCAGTTCTTC